What follows are 28 T cell receptor beta chains derived from one specimen sequenced in a study of OX40 agonist ivuxolimab in advanced cancers. Here immunoSEQ multiplex PCR was the method, and the copy in TCRdb shows in-frame clones only, minus some. The data contain 50,000 or so clones, less than 90% of them singletons. The sample consisted of CD4+ or CD8+ T cells sorted from blood, taken in a trial of the OX40 agonist ivuxolimab. These receptors all come from an adult with an advanced solid tumor such as melanoma, head and neck, liver or kidney cancer.

The chain is built from TRBV7-9 and TRBJ1-3; 7 bases fit TRBD1. J gave up 0 bases and V 5 bases, and 4 bases lay outside the gene matches. This CDR3 is 15 amino acids long. Germline V CDR1 and CDR2: SEHNR, FQNEAQ (reference sequence). CDR3 sequence: CASSPTGSSGNTIYF. CDR3 sequence (DNA): TGTGCCAGCAGCCCGACAGGGAGCTCTGGAAACACCATATATTTT.

CDR3 DNA sequence: TGTGCCAGCAGGCAGGGATACTCTGGAAACACCATATATTTT. This codes for CASRQGYSGNTIYF. J is TRBJ1-3 and V is TRBV2; tentatively, D is TRBD1 (5 bases). From germline, CDR1 is SNHLY and CDR2 FYNNEI. Trimming took 6 bases from V and 0 from J, leaving 9 bases between them. This CDR3 contains 14 residues.

J is TRBJ1-2 and V is TRBV18; D is undetermined. Germline V lookup: CDR1 KGHSH, CDR2 LQKENI. V lost 2 bases and J 8 bases, leaving 18 bases between the germline ends. The CDR3 length is 15 residues. Written as DNA, the CDR3 is TGTGCCAGCTCACCAGATGGGGTGACCCCGAGGGGCTACACCTTC. It specifies CASSPDGVTPRGYTF.

The chain couples TRBV2 to TRBJ2-1; D perhaps matches TRBD2 (5 bases). The V end lost 10 bases, the J end lost 15 bases, and 16 bases lay between the germline ends. Germline assignment: CDR1 SNHLY and CDR2 FYNNEI. The CDR3 contains 10 residues. The CDR3 reads CATGENVAFF. The CDR3 DNA is TGTGCCACCGGGGAAAATGTTGCGTTCTTC.

This clone appeared a few times. The genes are TRBV5-1 and TRBJ2-3; 10 positions agree with TRBD1. The CDR3 runs 16 residues. The V gene end was trimmed by 4 bases and the J gene end by 4 bases; junction bases not matched to a gene: 9. Germline V gene lookup returns CDR1 SGHRS and CDR2 YFSETQ. CDR3 residues: CASSTTGTGVPDTQYF. For the CDR3, the DNA is TGCGCCAGCAGCACCACCGGGACAGGGGTCCCAGATACGCAGTATTTT.

The chain recombines TRBV7-2 with TRBJ1-6; D is possibly TRBD1 (5 bases). CDR3 length equals 16 residues. CDR1 and CDR2 from the germline V gene are SGHTA and FQGNSA. V lost 5 bases to trimming and J lost 7 bases, with 18 bases between them. CDR3 coding DNA: TGTGCCAGCAGCCCGAACCCCGACAGAGTAAATTCACCCCTCCACTTT. It codes for CASSPNPDRVNSPLHF.

The chain employs TRBV19 and TRBJ1-1; D ambiguous. V gave up 4 bases and J gave up 1 base, with 19 bases separating them. This CDR3 is 17 amino acids long. CDR1 and CDR2 (germline): LNHDA, SQIVND (reference sequence). CDR3 region: CASSSWGFRGRNTEAFF. As DNA, the CDR3 is TGTGCCAGTAGTAGTTGGGGTTTCCGAGGAAGGAACACTGAAGCTTTCTTT. The whole variable domain, remainder taken from reference TRBV19 and TRBJ1-1, is DGGITQSPKYLFRKEGQNVTLSCEQNLNHDAMYWYRQDPGQGLRLIYYSQIVNDFQKGDIAEGYSVSREKKESFPLTVTSAQKNPTAFYLCASSSWGFRGRNTEAFFGQGTRLTVV.

The rearrangement joins TRBV6-5 to TRBJ2-1; TRBD1 matches at 7 bases. The CDR3 runs 15 residues. With 5 bases clipped from V and 2 bases from J, the junction kept 6 bases outside the gene matches. Looked up from germline, CDR1 is MNHEY and CDR2 is SVGAGI. The CDR3 DNA is TGTGCCAGCAGTCTCACAGGGGAAGCCTACAATGAGCAGTTCTTC. Translating gives CASSLTGEAYNEQFF.

The chain links TRBV5-1 to TRBJ2-2, with D uncertain. Germline V lookup: CDR1 SGHRS, CDR2 YFSETQ. V gave up 0 bases and J gave up 4 bases, with 4 bases separating them. This CDR3 comprises 13 residues. The CDR3 reads CASSLEVTGELFF. The CDR3 DNA is TGCGCCAGCAGCTTGGAGGTCACCGGGGAGCTGTTTTTT.

CDR3 nucleotides: TGTGCCAGCAGCGTCGCAATTAGCTTAGGGGAGACCCAGTACTTC. It yields the protein CASSVAISLGETQYF. The chain employs TRBV9 and TRBJ2-5; no reliable D call. V was clipped by 2 bases and J by 5 bases, with 16 bases between them. The germline V gene encodes CDR1 SGDLS and CDR2 YYNGEE. The CDR3 extends over 15 amino acids.

The chain couples TRBV5-4 to TRBJ1-6; a possible D gene is TRBD1 (5 bases). V shed 4 bases and J shed 7 bases, with 15 bases lying between them. The CDR3 is 15 residues long. CDR1 SGHNT and CDR2 YYREEE come from the germline V gene (reference sequence). CDR3 bases: TGTGCCAGCAGCCAAGATGGGACGGAAAATTCACCCCTCCACTTT. Protein product: CASSQDGTENSPLHF.

The V gene is TRBV27, the J gene TRBJ2-1; D is perhaps TRBD1 (5 bases). From germline, CDR1 is MNHEY and CDR2 SMNVEV (reference sequence). This CDR3 is 15 amino acids long. V lost 1 base and J lost 6, with 13 bases in between. CDR3 in amino acids: CASSLFGQGGNEQFF. In DNA, the CDR3 is TGTGCCAGCAGTTTATTTGGGCAGGGCGGCAATGAGCAGTTCTTC.

A remark on this clone: A read error may produce the germline difference seen at one junction end. The J gene is TRBJ1-6, the V gene TRBV6-5; perhaps TRBD1 as D (6 bases). CDR3 length: 13 residues. The V gene's germline CDR1 is MNHEY and CDR2 SVGAGI. CDR3 DNA sequence: TGTGCCAGCAGACCCCAGGGGTGGTCACCCCTCTACTTT. It yields the protein CASRPQGWSPLYF.

Written as DNA, the CDR3 is TGTGCCAGCAGCAAGACCGGCAGCGGTAATTCACCCCTCCACTTT. Protein product: CASSKTGSGNSPLHF. This chain connects TRBV7-9 to TRBJ1-6; unclear D gene. Germline V lookup: CDR1 SEHNR, CDR2 FQNEAQ (reference sequence). CDR3 size: 15 residues. V lost 5 bases, J lost 6 bases, and 14 bases lay in between.

This chain connects TRBV9 to TRBJ1-1, with D uncertain. The CDR3 sequence is 15 residues long. Germline CDR1 is SGDLS and CDR2 is YYNGEE. V lost 1 base to trimming and J lost 4 bases, with 14 bases between them. The CDR3 reads CASSVTDLSITEAFF. In nucleotides, the CDR3 is TGTGCCAGCAGCGTAACGGACCTCTCGATCACTGAAGCTTTCTTT.

J is TRBJ2-3 and V is TRBV7-8, with 10 bases matching TRBD1. The CDR3 has 17 amino acids. V shed 6 bases, J shed 1 base, and the junction held 10 bases outside the gene matches. The germline V gene has CDR1 SGHVS and CDR2 FQNEAQ. CDR3 loop: CASRLLTGGGRTDTQYF. CDR3 sequence (DNA): TGTGCCAGCAGACTACTGACAGGGGGCGGACGCACAGATACGCAGTATTTT.

The chain links TRBV6-6 to TRBJ1-6; a weak D match, TRBD1 (5 bases). The CDR3 has 14 amino acids. V lost 6 bases, J lost 9 bases, and 15 bases lay in between. CDR1 is MNHNY, CDR2 SVGAGI, per germline (reference sequence). The CDR3 loop reads CASSPQGSSSPLHF. Here the CDR3 DNA reads TGTGCCAGCAGCCCCCAGGGATCTAGTTCACCCCTCCACTTT.

This chain joins TRBV7-6 and TRBJ2-5; TRBD2 might be the D (5 bases). In germline, CDR1 is SGHVS, CDR2 FNYEAQ. V was pared by 2 bases and J by 5 bases, with 9 bases between. There are 13 residues in the CDR3. CDR3 bases: TGTGCCAGCAGCTTACGGGGAATGGAGACCCAGTACTTC. It codes for CASSLRGMETQYF.

V usage is TRBV19 and J usage is TRBJ1-5, with TRBD1 matching over 9 bases. Per germline, CDR1 LNHDA and CDR2 SQIVND (reference sequence). CDR3 size: 19 residues. The V segment lost 3 bases and the J segment 2 bases; nucleotides outside the gene matches: 14. CDR3 coding DNA: TGTGCCAGTAGTATCCCCCCCGCGCGACAGGGGGGGGGCAATCAGCCCCAGCATTTT. Its translation: CASSIPPARQGGGNQPQHF.

The chain has TRBV28 and TRBJ2-4, with 8 bases matching TRBD2. The CDR3 extends over 14 amino acids. Germline loops: CDR1 MDHEN, CDR2 SYDVKM. V trimming: 4 bases; J trimming: 2 bases; junction bases outside the gene matches: 1. CDR3 DNA sequence: TGTGCCAGCAGTTCGGGGGGGCCCAAAAACATTCAGTACTTC. Translated: CASSSGGPKNIQYF.

The chain carries TRBV11-2 and TRBJ2-5, with 8 bases lining up with TRBD1. The germline gives CDR1 SGHAT, CDR2 FQNNGV. The CDR3 runs 16 residues. Germline trimming cut 1 base from V and 6 bases from J; bases unmatched to any gene: 10. The CDR3 sequence is CASSLAGSRGQKTQYF. The CDR3 nucleotides read TGTGCCAGCAGCTTAGCCGGGAGCAGGGGGCAGAAGACCCAGTACTTC.

This chain uses TRBV20-1 with TRBJ2-7, with 8 bases lining up with TRBD1. This CDR3 has 11 residues. V lost 8 bases and J lost 12; bases outside the gene matches: 12. Germline CDR1 and CDR2: DFQATT and SNEGSKA (reference sequence). CDR3 loop: CSTTQGGPLYF. The CDR3 DNA reads as TGCAGTACAACACAGGGGGGTCCCTTGTACTTC.

This sequence joins TRBV5-1 and TRBJ2-1; 7 bases are a match to TRBD2. CDR3 length: 13 residues. V trimming: 9 bases; J trimming: 4 bases; junction bases outside the gene matches: 7. The germline V gene encodes CDR1 SGHRS and CDR2 YFSETQ. CDR3 protein: CATGLEPYNEQFF. In DNA form, the CDR3 reads TGCGCCACCGGACTAGAGCCATACAATGAGCAGTTCTTC.

Only a few counts were recorded for this clone. The chain employs TRBV7-9 and TRBJ1-2; D gene unclear. Germline V CDR1 and CDR2: SEHNR, FQNEAQ (reference sequence). V lost 1 base to trimming and J lost 7 bases, with 13 bases between them. The CDR3 consists of 14 residues. As DNA, the CDR3 is TGTGCCAGCAGCTTAGACGCCCTCTTGAGTGGCTACACCTTC. Translation: CASSLDALLSGYTF.

The chain employs TRBV30 and TRBJ2-6, with D hard to call. CDR1 is GTSNPN and CDR2 is SVGIG in the germline V gene (reference sequence). V was cut by 0 bases and J by 0 bases, with 6 bases left in between. The CDR3 totals 15 residues. The CDR3 region is CAWSVTASGANVLTF. The CDR3 DNA follows: TGTGCCTGGAGTGTTACAGCCTCTGGGGCCAACGTCCTGACTTTC.

This clone was counted between two and nine times. The chain is built from TRBV10-3 and TRBJ2-1; TRBD1 or TRBD2 may be the D gene (5 bases each). This CDR3 region has 14 residues. CDR1 and CDR2 (germline): ENHRY, SYGVKD. Trimming removed 10 bases at V and 7 bases at J, with 20 bases between. The CDR3 bases are TGTGCCACCCTCAACGGGACCCGGGGTAATGAGCAGTTCTTC. Its translation is CATLNGTRGNEQFF.

There are a few counts of this clone. This chain uses TRBV10-3 with TRBJ2-1; weak D call: TRBD2 (5 bases). Trimming left V 6 bases short and J 4 bases short, with 7 bases between. The CDR3 totals 12 residues. The V gene's germline CDR1 is ENHRY and CDR2 SYGVKD. The CDR3 DNA follows: TGTGCCATCAGCGGGGAGTACAATGAGCAGTTCTTC. This codes for CAISGEYNEQFF.

By frequency in the sample, this clone is medium-sized. This sequence joins TRBV5-6 and TRBJ1-6; D not certain. Germline V gene data show CDR1 as SGHDT and CDR2 as YYEEEE. This CDR3 region has 14 residues. V lost 0 bases and J lost 7, with 8 bases in between. Here the CDR3 reads CASSLGAGNSPLHF. The CDR3, as DNA: TGTGCCAGCAGCTTGGGGGCGGGAAATTCACCCCTCCACTTT.